The T cell receptor beta chain described here comes from a study of technical replicates of blood from a handful of donors. Profiled with immunoSEQ multiplex PCR; TCRdb holds only in-frame clones, not every one. The table has tens of thousands of clones, 96% seen once. This CDR3 contains 12 residues. Germline V lookup: CDR1 MNHNS, CDR2 SASEGT. V lost 8 bases and J lost 2, with 10 bases in between. This receptor was obtained from a human donor in good health. V is TRBV6-1 and J is TRBJ2-7, with D maybe TRBD2 (6 bases). Sequencing was performed on T cells isolated from PBMCs. The CDR3 DNA is TGTGCCAGCTTAACTAGCCCCTACGAGCAGTACTTC. This codes for CASLTSPYEQYF.